The 7 T cell receptor beta chains below were found in one sample sequenced in a study of T cell responses to AZD1222 COVID-19 vaccine. The protocol was immunoSEQ multiplex PCR, while the TCRdb copy is restricted to in-frame clones and leaves out a portion. The repertoire holds some 150,000 clones, with more than 70% as singletons. The sequencing used peripheral blood, collected on day 0 of AZD1222 vaccination. These receptors were obtained from an adult in good health.

The chain uses TRBV11-2 and TRBJ1-4; 10 bases fit TRBD1. CDR3 length equals 14 residues. Germline loops: CDR1 SGHAT, CDR2 FQNNGV. V trimming: 4 bases; J trimming: 7 bases; junction bases outside the gene matches: 3. This CDR3 reads CASSSGQGSEKLFF. Here the CDR3 DNA reads TGTGCCAGCAGCTCGGGACAGGGGAGTGAAAAACTGTTTTTT.

The chain couples TRBV4-3 to TRBJ1-5; 7 bases are shared with TRBD1. This CDR3 has 13 amino acids. Germline V gene sequence: CDR1 LGHNA, CDR2 YSLEER. The V gene end was trimmed by 4 bases and the J gene end by 5 bases; junction bases not matched to a gene: 2. CDR3 protein: CASSRGQDQPQHF. The CDR3, as DNA: TGCGCCAGCAGCCGCGGACAGGATCAGCCCCAGCATTTT.

V and J are TRBV28 and TRBJ1-1, with TRBD1 as a possible D gene (5 bases). The CDR3 contains 12 residues. Germline CDR1 reads MDHEN; CDR2 reads SYDVKM. The CDR3 DNA is TGTGGGGCAGGGCCCAAGAACACTGAAGCTTTCTTT. Amino acid sequence: CGAGPKNTEAFF. The full variable domain, rest sourced from reference TRBV28 and TRBJ1-1, is DVKVTQSSRYLVKRTGEKVFLECVQDMDHENMFWYRQDPGLGLRLIYFSYDVKMKEKGDIPEGYSVSREKKERFSLILESASTNQTSMYLCGAGPKNTEAFFGQGTRLTVV.

This clone was picked up one time. This chain links TRBV5-4 with TRBJ1-2, with D tentatively TRBD1 (6 bases). Germline CDR1 reads SGHNT; CDR2 reads YYREEE (reference sequence). V was pared by 4 bases and J by 4 bases, with 20 bases between. The CDR3 is 16 residues long. The chain's CDR3 is CASSPDTNRASYGYTF. Written as DNA, the CDR3 is TGTGCCAGCAGCCCTGACACTAACAGGGCCTCCTATGGCTACACCTTC.

The V gene is TRBV2, the J gene TRBJ2-3; 11 nucleotides align to TRBD2. CDR3 length: 18 amino acids. Germline CDR1 reads SNHLY; CDR2 reads FYNNEI. Germline trimming cut 4 bases from V and 3 bases from J; bases unmatched to any gene: 12. The CDR3 region is CASSGDPKLAGVTDTQYF. For the CDR3, the DNA is TGTGCCAGCAGTGGGGACCCTAAACTAGCGGGAGTAACAGATACGCAGTATTTT.

For this clone: Other DNA variants within this sample encode the same CDR3. The genes are TRBV6-2 or TRBV6-3 and TRBJ2-1; 10 bases are a match to TRBD2. Germline V gives CDR1 MNHEY, CDR2 SVGEGT. This CDR3 contains 15 residues. The trim removed 5 bases at V and 7 bases at J, leaving 8 bases unmatched. The CDR3 DNA follows: TGTGCCAGCAGTCCAACTAGCGGGAAAGGGAATGAGCAGTTCTTC. Amino acid sequence: CASSPTSGKGNEQFF.

This chain connects TRBV5-1 to TRBJ1-3, with TRBD1 as a possible D gene (5 bases). The CDR3 totals 16 residues. Looked up from germline, CDR1 is SGHRS and CDR2 is YFSETQ. V lost 0 bases and J 0 bases, leaving 10 bases between the germline ends. The CDR3 sequence: CASSLANRRSGNTIYF. CDR3 bases: TGCGCCAGCAGCTTGGCTAACAGGCGCTCTGGAAACACCATATATTTT. Full variable domain (outside the CDR3, taken from reference TRBV5-1 and TRBJ1-3): KAGVTQTPRYLIKTRGQQVTLSCSPISGHRSVSWYQQTPGQGLQFLFEYFSETQRNKGNFPGRFSGRQFSNSRSEMNVSTLELGDSALYLCASSLANRRSGNTIYFGEGSWLTVV.